This T cell receptor (beta chain) was sequenced in a study of PD-L1 blockade in urothelial cancer. Study in general: Twenty-five of 29 patients were males with bladder-origin urothelial cancer. Analyses were performed on blood at 3 weeks after treatment start (the second dose) and at 6 weeks. Study-level findings and limits: Durable-benefit patients expanded tumor-associated blood clones more at 3 weeks.

Assay used: immunoSEQ multiplex PCR; TCRdb lists only in-frame clones, some missing. The data show about 45,000 clones, roughly 78% seen once. Details on this clone: What it binds is not known.

Time point here: peripheral blood 6 weeks after treatment start. Trimming pared 4 bases from V and 5 bases from J, leaving 15 bases between. The CDR3 is 15 amino acids. In germline, CDR1 is SGHRS, CDR2 YFSETQ. V usage is TRBV5-1 and J usage is TRBJ2-2; D perhaps matches TRBD2 (5 bases). This clonotype originated in a man aged 55 to 70 with urothelial cancer. Sequencing was performed on PBMCs, taken around atezolizumab (anti-PD-L1) treatment. The CDR3 DNA reads TGCGCCAGCAGCCTTGTTCCAGGCGGGACCGGGGAGCTGTTTTTT. Residues: CASSLVPGGTGELFF. Complete variable domain (other parts from reference TRBV5-1 and TRBJ2-2): KAGVTQTPRYLIKTRGQQVTLSCSPISGHRSVSWYQQTPGQGLQFLFEYFSETQRNKGNFPGRFSGRQFSNSRSEMNVSTLELGDSALYLCASSLVPGGTGELFFGEGSRLTVL.